The 10 T cell receptor beta chains below were found in one sample sequenced in a study of siplizumab effects on memory and regulatory T cells. The data were produced by immunoSEQ multiplex PCR, yet TCRdb's version contains in-frame clones alone and is incomplete. This table holds 90,000 to 130,000 clones, roughly 92% found once. The sequenced material came from CD4+ T cells sorted from blood. All receptors derive from a human donor in good health.

V usage is TRBV4-2 and J usage is TRBJ1-6, with D uncertain. Germline CDR1 reads LGHNA; CDR2 reads YNFKEQ. The CDR3 covers 15 residues. The V end lost 0 bases, the J end lost 9 bases, and 12 bases lay between the germline ends. CDR3 protein: CASSQDLRDGSPLHF. The CDR3 bases are TGTGCCAGCAGCCAAGATTTACGGGATGGTTCACCCCTCCACTTT.

Comment on this clone: The junction does not match germline at one end; this may be a read error. DNA of the CDR3: TGTGCCAGCAGTTTATCACAGGGTTGGAACACTGAAGCTTCCTTT. It is translated as CASSLSQGWNTEASF. This chain uses TRBV27 with TRBJ1-1; TRBD1 is a possible D gene (6 bases). This CDR3 region has 15 residues. CDR1 and CDR2 from the germline V gene are MNHEY and SMNVEV (reference sequence).

This clone was seen once. The chain recombines TRBV5-6 with TRBJ1-4, with D possibly TRBD1 on 5 matching bases. CDR3 length: 15 amino acids. V was pared by 0 bases and J by 1 base, with 7 bases between. Germline loops: CDR1 SGHDT, CDR2 YYEEEE. CDR3 in DNA: TGTGCCAGCAGCTTGGGACAGCTAACTAATGAAAAACTGTTTTTT. Amino acid sequence: CASSLGQLTNEKLFF. The full variable domain, in which reference TRBV5-6 and TRBJ1-4 provide the parts outside the CDR3, is DAGVTQSPTHLIKTRGQQVTLRCSPKSGHDTVSWYQQALGQGPQFIFQYYEEEERQRGNFPDRFSGHQFPNYSSELNVNALLLGDSALYLCASSLGQLTNEKLFFGSGTQLSVL.

This rearrangement joins TRBV7-9 to TRBJ1-1; D remains ambiguous. V lost 0 bases to trimming and J lost 2 bases, with 4 bases between them. From germline, CDR1 is SEHNR and CDR2 FQNEAQ (reference sequence). The CDR3 runs 13 residues. Here the CDR3 reads CASSLAPNTEAFF. CDR3 DNA sequence: TGTGCCAGCAGCTTAGCGCCCAACACTGAAGCTTTCTTT.

The chain joins TRBV2 to TRBJ1-2, with a weak D call TRBD1 (5 bases). Trimming left V 5 bases short and J 1 base short, with 11 bases between. CDR1 is SNHLY and CDR2 is FYNNEI in the germline V gene. CDR3 length: 14 amino acids. The CDR3 nucleotides are TGTGCCAGCAGTCGACAGCAATATAACTATGGCTACACCTTC. Its translation: CASSRQQYNYGYTF.

The chain has TRBV5-1 and TRBJ1-2; 12 positions match TRBD1. Looked up from germline, CDR1 is SGHRS and CDR2 is YFSETQ. V was pared by 4 bases and J by 8 bases, with 9 bases of the junction left unmatched. The CDR3 covers 15 residues. Written as DNA, the CDR3 is TGCGCCAGCAGCGAGGGACAGGGGGCCGGAATAGGCTACACCTTC. This codes for CASSEGQGAGIGYTF.

The chain employs TRBV15 and TRBJ2-3; TRBD1 is a possible D gene (5 bases). Germline loops: CDR1 LNHNV, CDR2 YYDKDF (reference sequence). Trimming cost V 8 bases and J 1 base, with 13 bases left between them. CDR3 length: 14 residues. The CDR3: CATRRGGGTDTQYF. CDR3 nucleotides: TGTGCCACCCGAAGGGGCGGCGGCACAGATACGCAGTATTTT.

The chain combines TRBV7-6 with TRBJ1-6; D remains unclear. The CDR3 is 15 residues long. Per the germline V gene, CDR1 is SGHVS and CDR2 is FNYEAQ. Deletions cut 1 base from V and 7 bases from J, with 11 bases between. The CDR3 region is CASSLEPKENSPLHF. The CDR3 region has the DNA TGTGCCAGCAGCTTAGAACCTAAGGAAAATTCACCCCTCCACTTT.

This chain links TRBV9 with TRBJ2-7; 12 bases agree with TRBD2. This CDR3 comprises 16 residues. Losses at the gene ends were 7 bases for V and 2 bases for J; bases not matched to a gene: 10. CDR1 is SGDLS and CDR2 is YYNGEE in the germline V gene. This CDR3 reads CASGDPSGRAPYEQYF. The CDR3 DNA reads TGTGCCAGCGGCGACCCTAGCGGGAGGGCCCCCTACGAGCAGTACTTC. The variable domain in full, with the rest retrieved from reference TRBV9 and TRBJ2-7, is DSGVTQTPKHLITATGQRVTLRCSPRSGDLSVYWYQQSLDQGLQFLIQYYNGEERAKGNILERFSAQQFPDLHSELNLSSLELGDSALYFCASGDPSGRAPYEQYFGPGTRLTVT.

The chain uses TRBV21-1 and TRBJ2-1; the D call in the table, TRBD2, was not verified against the DNA. TRBV21-1 is reported as a pseudogene. CDR3 length: 16 residues. The CDR3 here is CASSKVEGSSYNEQFF. The CDR3 DNA is TGTGCCAGCAGCAAAGTAGAGGGTAGCTCCTACAATGAGCAGTTCTTC.